This T cell receptor (beta chain) was sequenced for a study of beta chain features in type 1 diabetes. Study results and limitations: Insertions were fewer and deletions more numerous at VDJ junctions in type 1 diabetes patients.

Expressed TCRB transcripts were sequenced, since all the RNA that had been isolated was reverse transcribed. Profiled with immunoSEQ multiplex PCR; TCRdb holds only in-frame clones, not every one. In the table there are about half a million clones, 30% of which are singletons. The CDR3 covers 12 residues. Germline values: CDR1 SGHRS, CDR2 YFSETQ. V lost 4 bases to trimming and J lost 5 bases, with 10 bases between them. Remarks on this clone: Its specificity is unknown.

The chain recombines TRBV5-1 with TRBJ2-7; a weak D match, TRBD1 (6 bases). The source is a man aged 18 to 35 in good health. The sample was naive CD4+ T cells from blood. CDR3 in DNA: TGCGCCAGCAGCCCCACAGGGAACGAGCAGTACTTC. Translation: CASSPTGNEQYF. Based on the CDR3 plus reference TRBV5-1 and TRBJ2-7, the full variable domain is KAGVTQTPRYLIKTRGQQVTLSCSPISGHRSVSWYQQTPGQGLQFLFEYFSETQRNKGNFPGRFSGRQFSNSRSEMNVSTLELGDSALYLCASSPTGNEQYFGPGTRLTVT.